This TCR beta chain was recorded in a study of OX40 agonist ivuxolimab in advanced cancers. Overall study: Having had anti-PD-1, anti-PD-L1 or anti-CTLA-4 therapy before was allowed, and about 42% had some.

The study's findings and limits: Averaging showed that CD8+ T cells had more expanded clones than CD4+ did.

Measured with immunoSEQ multiplex PCR; TCRdb has only the in-frame clones, and not every one. Of fewer than 80,000 clones in the sample, 65% to 90% were seen once. A word on this clone: Antigen: not known.

The CDR3 runs to 12 residues. CDR1 and CDR2 from the germline V gene are WNHNN and SYGVQD (reference sequence). Germline trimming cut 6 bases from V and 10 bases from J; bases unmatched to any gene: 3. The TCR sequence derives from an adult with an advanced solid tumor such as melanoma, head and neck, liver or kidney cancer. The chain couples TRBV10-1 to TRBJ2-1; 10 bases align to TRBD2. This material consisted of CD4+ or CD8+ T cells sorted from blood, taken in a trial of the OX40 agonist ivuxolimab. DNA of the CDR3: TGCGCCAGCAGGTCGACTAGCGGGGAGCAGTTCTTC. Its protein product is CASRSTSGEQFF.